The subject of this entry is one T cell receptor (beta chain). What it recognizes is unknown. This entry comes from a study of T cells expressing NK-cell markers. Across the whole study: Out of eight donors sequenced, seven tested HCMV-seropositive and the remaining one seronegative. Study observations and caveats: The same clonotypes also predominated in the CD3+CD56-NKG2C+ fraction of a few donors.

Looked up from germline, CDR1 is KGHSH and CDR2 is LQKENI. CDR3 length: 16 amino acids. TCR beta cDNA was made by 5'RACE template switching with UMIs. Using the 5' RACE reads, TCRdb records one entry per CDR3 protein without DNA. The table gives some 410,000 distinct CDR3 sequences; the top ten clones make up approximately 6.8% of it. This clonotype was obtained from a woman aged 18 to 75 in good health. The J gene is TRBJ1-1, the V gene TRBV18; TCRdb proposes TRBD1, but this gene call is untestable without DNA. The sequenced material came from blood T cells: a sorted CD56 or NKG2C T cell subset, CD4+ or CD8+ T cells, or bulk PBMC T cells (not recorded which). The CDR3 protein is CASSQNRVTGETEAFF.